This T cell receptor (beta chain) originates from a study of identical twins. One entry per CDR3 protein, called by TCRdb with MiXCR from the 5' RACE reads. This table has around 280,000 distinct CDR3 sequences, 6.5% to 9.5% appearing once. Donors were all healthy Caucasians. Findings of the study overall: Invariant MAIT and iNKT cells may have partly biased zero-insertion analyses. Models, which agreed with sharing between unrelated individuals, nonetheless underestimated the out-of-frame TCR alpha sharing seen in monozygotic twins. Cord blood beta clonotypes that were abundant carried fewer insertions, and memory repertoires showed no such trend.

This CDR3 spans 14 amino acids. CDR1 and CDR2 (germline): LNHNV, YYDKDF (reference sequence). The V gene lost 1 base and the J gene lost 3 bases, with 7 bases spanning the gap. This clonotype was picked up a small number of times. The antigen remains unidentified. These same records also appear under a second study, on yellow fever vaccine responses in identical twins.

The TCR originated in a young woman in good health. The sample was memory (CD45RO+) T cells sorted from blood. The V and J genes are TRBV15 and TRBJ2-4; the D gene is possibly TRBD1 (6 bases). The CDR3 loop reads CATSRAGDKNIQYF. The CDR3 DNA is TGTGCCACCAGCAGAGCAGGGGACAAAAACATTCAGTACTTC. Combining the CDR3 with reference TRBV15 and TRBJ2-4 gives the whole variable domain DAMVIQNPRYQVTQFGKPVTLSCSQTLNHNVMYWYQQKSSQAPKLLFHYYDKDFNNEADTPDNFQSRRPNTSFCFLDIRSPGLGDTAMYLCATSRAGDKNIQYFGAGTRLSVL.